The next 27 T cell receptor beta chains were all read from a single sample in a study of blood T cell repertoires in COVID-19 (dated by TCRdb to 2020 to 2022). The library relied on the immunoSEQ multiplex PCR assay. Held by TCRdb, this immuneACCESS table contains in-frame sequences only and omits some clones. Under half of the omission traces to an unresolved V gene where checked; the cause of the rest is unknown. In all, the sample holds around 100,000 clones, and approximately 90% of those were seen once. The biggest ten clones account for 2.3% of the sample. Source material: peripheral blood. These receptors all stem from a human donor with active COVID-19. The donor label of this sample is uncertain.

V gene TRBV6-4 combines with J gene TRBJ1-2; a possible D gene is TRBD1 (5 bases). Trimming cost V 2 bases and J 4 bases, with 8 bases left between them. Germline assignment: CDR1 MRHNA and CDR2 SNTAGT. The CDR3 spans 13 residues. The CDR3 loop is CASSDPDSYGYTF. In DNA, the CDR3 is TGTGCCAGCAGTGACCCAGACAGCTATGGCTACACCTTC.

The chain links TRBV7-8 to TRBJ1-5, with D possibly being TRBD1 (5 bases). Trimming shortened V by 1 base and J by 7 bases, and 14 bases separated the two germline ends. CDR3 size: 15 residues. In germline, CDR1 is SGHVS, CDR2 FQNEAQ. The CDR3 DNA follows: TGTGCCAGCAGCTTAGTTTCGGGGGAGTTGCAGCCCCAGCATTTT. Its protein is CASSLVSGELQPQHF.

This sequence joins TRBV21-1 and TRBJ2-2; the D call TRBD2 from the table was never checked on the DNA. TRBV21-1 is a listed pseudogene. The length of the CDR3 is 15 residues. For the CDR3, the DNA is TGTGCCAGCAGCAAAGATTGGGGGGGAGGCGGGGAGCTGTTTTTT. This encodes CASSKDWGGGGELFF.

The rearrangement links TRBV2 to TRBJ1-3; the D gene is possibly TRBD1 (6 bases). V lost 5 bases to trimming and J lost 2 bases, with 16 bases between them. Germline values: CDR1 SNHLY, CDR2 FYNNEI. The CDR3 length is 16 residues. DNA for the CDR3: TGTGCCAGCAGTTCTATAACAGGGCGGGCTGGAAACACCATATATTTT. Translation: CASSSITGRAGNTIYF.

This chain links TRBV3-1 (or the pseudogene TRBV3-2) with TRBJ1-5; D ambiguous. V lost 1 base, J lost 4 bases, and 5 bases lay in between. Looked up from germline, CDR1 is LGHDT and CDR2 is YNNKEL (reference sequence). The CDR3 length is 13 residues. Here the CDR3 reads CASSQGRNQPQHF. Written as DNA, the CDR3 is TGTGCCAGCAGCCAAGGGAGAAATCAGCCCCAGCATTTT.

This chain links TRBV25-1 with TRBJ1-6, with TRBD1 matching over 9 bases. Germline V gene lookup returns CDR1 MGHDK and CDR2 SYGVNS. After removal of 8 bases from V and 7 bases from J, the junction contained 12 bases not matched to a gene. The CDR3 is 16 amino acids. The chain's CDR3 is CASGPGGGQGNSPLHF. CDR3 DNA: TGTGCCAGCGGGCCCGGTGGGGGACAGGGAAATTCACCCCTCCACTTT.

The rearrangement uses TRBV6-5 and TRBJ1-1, with a tentative D call TRBD1 (6 bases). The CDR3 totals 12 residues. The V end was cut by 7 bases, the J end by 4 bases, with 10 bases between. Germline V gene lookup returns CDR1 MNHEY and CDR2 SVGAGI. The chain's CDR3 is CASMPGVTEAFF. For the CDR3, the DNA is TGTGCCAGCATGCCAGGGGTCACTGAAGCTTTCTTT.

V is TRBV29-1 and J is TRBJ1-2; D perhaps matches TRBD1 (5 bases). This CDR3 contains 14 residues. Germline CDR1 is SQVTM and CDR2 is ANQGSEA. Trimming left V 5 bases short and J 7 bases short, with 20 bases between. The CDR3 reads CSVKGSGLLGGYTF. The CDR3 bases are TGCAGCGTTAAGGGATCAGGGTTGTTAGGTGGCTACACCTTC.

This sequence joins TRBV18 and TRBJ1-6; 7 bases agree with TRBD1. Germline CDR1 is KGHSH and CDR2 is LQKENI. V shed 2 bases, J shed 3 bases, and the junction held 10 bases outside the gene matches. The CDR3 is 18 residues long. This CDR3 reads CASSPIRTGENYNSPLHF. The CDR3 nucleotides read TGTGCCAGCTCACCAATTAGGACAGGCGAGAACTATAATTCACCCCTCCACTTT.

This clone was observed a handful of times. The J gene is TRBJ1-5, the V gene TRBV7-2, with 11 bases fitting TRBD1. Germline assignment: CDR1 SGHTA and CDR2 FQGNSA. Trimming at V came to 6 bases and at J to 6 bases, leaving 4 bases not matched to a gene. The CDR3 totals 14 residues. In nucleotides, the CDR3 is TGTGCCAGCAGGCCTGGGACAGGGGGTCAGCCCCAGCATTTT. Its protein product is CASRPGTGGQPQHF. The entire variable domain, with the rest obtained from reference TRBV7-2 and TRBJ1-5, is as follows: GAGVSQSPSNKVTEKGKDVELRCDPISGHTALYWYRQSLGQGLEFLIYFQGNSAPDKSGLPSDRFSAERTGGSVSTLTIQRTQQEDSAVYLCASRPGTGGQPQHFGDGTRLSIL.

The J gene is TRBJ2-5, the V gene TRBV5-1; 7 bases line up with TRBD2. Germline V gives CDR1 SGHRS, CDR2 YFSETQ. The V and J ends lost 1 base and 2 bases, in that order; junction bases with no gene match: 8. The CDR3 loop spans 16 amino acids. CDR3 in amino acids: CASSLSSAGVQETQYF. The CDR3 DNA follows: TGCGCCAGCAGCTTGTCTTCGGCGGGGGTGCAAGAGACCCAGTACTTC.

V is TRBV6-4 and J is TRBJ1-1; TRBD1 matches 8 bases. CDR3 size: 14 residues. Germline loops: CDR1 MRHNA, CDR2 SNTAGT. J was trimmed by 5 bases and V by 5 bases; bases with no gene match: 7. CDR3 protein: CASSPGQGSTEAFF. Here the CDR3 DNA reads TGTGCCAGCAGTCCAGGACAGGGATCGACTGAAGCTTTCTTT.

The V gene is TRBV12-3 or TRBV12-4, the J gene TRBJ1-1, with no clear D. The length of the CDR3 is 13 residues. V was pared by 2 bases and J by 7 bases, with 11 bases between. The CDR3 nucleotides are TGTGCCAGCAGTTTACTTTTTGCAGGTGAAGCTTTCTTT. It encodes CASSLLFAGEAFF.

In DNA, the CDR3 is TGTGCCAGCAGTGACCGGTGGACAGGGTCATCGACCGGGGAGCTGTTTTTT. Its translation is CASSDRWTGSSTGELFF. The chain recombines TRBV6-4 with TRBJ2-2; TRBD1 matches at 8 bases. The CDR3 runs to 17 residues. The V gene end was trimmed by 2 bases and the J gene end by 5 bases; junction bases not matched to a gene: 10. From germline, CDR1 is MRHNA and CDR2 SNTAGT.

This clone was detected only once. The V call is TRBV7-3, the J call TRBJ2-1; D possibly corresponds to TRBD2 (5 bases). Germline assignment: CDR1 SGHTA and CDR2 FQGTGA. The CDR3 extends over 13 amino acids. Deletions cut 0 bases from V and 7 bases from J, with 7 bases between. The CDR3 loop is CASSLTGVNEQFF. CDR3 nucleotide sequence: TGTGCCAGCAGCTTAACGGGAGTTAATGAGCAGTTCTTC.

The V call is TRBV5-6, the J call TRBJ2-7, with 7 bases identical to TRBD1. After removal of 4 bases from V and 6 bases from J, the junction contained 7 bases not matched to a gene. There are 13 residues in the CDR3. CDR1 and CDR2 from the germline V gene are SGHDT and YYEEEE. The CDR3 nucleotides are TGTGCCAGCAGCACGACAGGGAGAAGCGAGCAGTACTTC. It yields the protein CASSTTGRSEQYF. The full variable domain, its missing parts supplied by reference TRBV5-6 and TRBJ2-7, is DAGVTQSPTHLIKTRGQQVTLRCSPKSGHDTVSWYQQALGQGPQFIFQYYEEEERQRGNFPDRFSGHQFPNYSSELNVNALLLGDSALYLCASSTTGRSEQYFGPGTRLTVT.

J is TRBJ1-4 and V is TRBV7-9, with 9 nucleotides matching TRBD1. V lost 4 bases, J lost 2 bases, and 5 bases stayed unmatched. The CDR3 runs 16 residues. Germline CDR1 is SEHNR and CDR2 is FQNEAQ (reference sequence). CDR3 in DNA: TGTGCCAGCAGCTCACAGGGGGCGCATACTAATGAAAAACTGTTTTTT. This sequence encodes CASSSQGAHTNEKLFF.

The rearrangement joins TRBV6-4 to TRBJ1-5; D is unresolved. With 4 bases removed from V and 5 bases from J, the gap between germline ends came to 9 bases. Germline-derived CDR1 and CDR2 are MRHNA and SNTAGT. There are 13 residues in the CDR3. CDR3 in amino acids: CASSANPDQPQHF. CDR3 DNA: TGTGCCAGCAGTGCCAATCCGGATCAGCCCCAGCATTTT.

The chain couples TRBV7-9 to TRBJ1-1, with no clear D. Germline V gene lookup returns CDR1 SEHNR and CDR2 FQNEAQ (reference sequence). Deletions cut 7 bases from V and 3 bases from J, with 18 bases between. The CDR3 sequence is 15 residues long. The CDR3 nucleotides read TGTGCCAGCACCCCAACTTCCGGGGATGACACTGAAGCTTTCTTT. Its protein is CASTPTSGDDTEAFF. Together with reference TRBV7-9 and TRBJ1-1, the CDR3 gives the full variable domain: DTGVSQNPRHKITKRGQNVTFRCDPISEHNRLYWYRQTLGQGPEFLTYFQNEAQLEKSRLLSDRFSAERPKGSFSTLEIQRTEQGDSAMYLCASTPTSGDDTEAFFGQGTRLTVV.

The rearrangement joins TRBV14 to TRBJ1-1; no firm D call. The V end was cut by 0 bases, the J end by 11 bases, with 10 bases between. Germline lookup yields CDR1 SGHDN and CDR2 FVKESK. The CDR3 consists of 12 residues. The CDR3 sequence: CASSQEAGWAFF. In DNA, the CDR3 is TGTGCCAGCAGCCAAGAGGCCGGGTGGGCTTTCTTT.

This chain connects TRBV11-3 to TRBJ2-5; the match to TRBD1 covers 7 bases. CDR3 length: 15 amino acids. J was trimmed by 5 bases and V by 0 bases; bases with no gene match: 6. The germline V gene has CDR1 SGHNT and CDR2 YENEEA. The CDR3 nucleotides read TGTGCCAGCAGCTTAGATTTGAGGGGGCTGGAGACCCAGTACTTC. Translated, it gives CASSLDLRGLETQYF.

This clone was found once. V usage is TRBV11-2 and J usage is TRBJ1-2, with 10 bases matching TRBD1. Germline assignment: CDR1 SGHAT and CDR2 FQNNGV. Losses at the gene ends were 4 bases for V and 3 bases for J; bases not matched to a gene: 14. The CDR3 extends over 18 amino acids. The CDR3: CASSSARIPDRGHYGYTF. Here the CDR3 DNA reads TGTGCCAGCAGCTCGGCACGAATCCCCGACAGGGGGCACTATGGCTACACCTTC.

V usage is TRBV24-1 and J usage is TRBJ1-2; 11 bases match TRBD1. The CDR3 is 15 amino acids. J lost 3 bases, V lost 4 bases, and 3 bases had no gene match. CDR1 KGHDR and CDR2 SFDVKD come from the germline V gene. CDR3 sequence reads: CATSDGTGGDYGYTF. The CDR3 coding sequence is TGTGCCACCAGTGACGGGACAGGGGGGGACTATGGCTACACCTTC.

This clone was counted once. The chain combines TRBV7-9 with TRBJ1-1, with D hard to call. This CDR3 has 14 residues. Trimming pared 3 bases from V and 1 base from J, leaving 9 bases between. Germline V gene data show CDR1 as SEHNR and CDR2 as FQNEAQ (reference sequence). DNA for the CDR3: TGTGCCAGCAGCTTTACGGGAACGAACACTGAAGCTTTCTTT. It codes for CASSFTGTNTEAFF. The whole variable domain, filled in from reference TRBV7-9 and TRBJ1-1, reads DTGVSQNPRHKITKRGQNVTFRCDPISEHNRLYWYRQTLGQGPEFLTYFQNEAQLEKSRLLSDRFSAERPKGSFSTLEIQRTEQGDSAMYLCASSFTGTNTEAFFGQGTRLTVV.

Only one count was recorded for this clone. This sequence joins TRBV7-8 and TRBJ1-4; 11 bases match TRBD1. There are 16 residues in the CDR3. Looked up from germline, CDR1 is SGHVS and CDR2 is FQNEAQ. The V gene end was trimmed by 4 bases and the J gene end by 7 bases; junction bases not matched to a gene: 8. The DNA for the CDR3 is TGTGCCAGCAGCTGGACCGGGGGGACAGGGGGTGAAAAACTGTTTTTT. This codes for CASSWTGGTGGEKLFF.

This chain uses TRBV5-6 with TRBJ2-2, with D maybe TRBD1 (6 bases). This CDR3 is built from 13 residues. Germline V CDR1 and CDR2: SGHDT, YYEEEE. Trimming removed 4 bases at V and 4 bases at J, with 8 bases between. As DNA, the CDR3 is TGTGCCAGCAGCGGGACATCCACCGGGGAGCTGTTTTTT. It specifies CASSGTSTGELFF.

In nucleotides, the CDR3 is TGTGCCAGTATAACAGGGGGGGCTGAAGCTTTCTTT. Translated: CASITGGAEAFF. The V and J genes are TRBV28 and TRBJ1-1; 8 positions match TRBD1. The CDR3 covers 12 residues. Trimming took 9 bases from V and 6 from J; bases not matched to a gene: 6. Germline V gene sequence: CDR1 MDHEN, CDR2 SYDVKM.